Each of the 13 T cell receptor beta chains below was sequenced from the same sample in a study of T-cell memory formation after mild COVID-19 (dated by TCRdb to 2020 to 2022). Library preparation used 5' RACE. The reads were generated on an Illumina NovaSeq 6000. TCRdb's own reprocessing of the public reads used fastp at Q25 and MiXCR and kept productive beta chains. All rows with the same CDR3 protein become a single entry with the most common DNA and genes. Recorded for this sample are approximately 190,000 distinct CDR3 sequences; about 18% of them occurred a single time. Jointly, the top ten make up roughly 2.4% of the sample. Sample: PBMCs or a T cell subset sorted from them (not recorded which). The receptors shown here come from an adult woman who had mild COVID-19 (a few samples of this study predate the infection). The sample titles of this study are shuffled in the database, so cell type and time point are left out; the donor was told from shared clones.

V gene TRBV6-1 combines with J gene TRBJ2-1; 9 positions agree with TRBD2. CDR3 length: 16 amino acids. V was pared by 1 base and J by 5 bases, with 6 bases of the junction left unmatched. In germline, CDR1 is MNHNS, CDR2 SASEGT. CDR3 sequence: CASSEGPSGGNNEQFF. The CDR3 DNA is TGTGCCAGCAGTGAAGGACCCAGCGGGGGGAACAATGAGCAGTTCTTC.

This clonotype showed up just a few times. The CDR3 DNA is TGCGCCAGCAGCCAAGAGGGAAAGGCTTTCTTT. This sequence encodes CASSQEGKAFF. This chain uses TRBV4-1 with TRBJ1-1; D ambiguous. This CDR3 comprises 11 residues. Germline-derived CDR1 and CDR2 are MGHRA and YSYEKL. Trimming stripped 0 bases from V and 11 bases from J, with 7 bases between.

A few counts support this clonotype. The chain carries TRBV20-1 and TRBJ2-4; possible D gene TRBD2, 6 bases. The V and J ends lost 0 bases and 2 bases respectively, with 14 bases between them. There are 16 residues in the CDR3. Germline V gene data show CDR1 as DFQATT and CDR2 as SNEGSKA (reference sequence). CDR3 nucleotide sequence: TGCAGTGCTAGAGATAGCGGCGGACCCACCAAAAACATTCAGTACTTC. This encodes CSARDSGGPTKNIQYF.

In its sample, this clonotype was seen a few times. The CDR3 DNA sequence: TGTGCCAGCAGCCCGACAGGGAAATCCTACGAGCAGTACTTC. Translating it yields CASSPTGKSYEQYF. The chain is built from TRBV7-3 and TRBJ2-7; TRBD1 agrees at 7 bases. V shed 5 bases and J 1 base; nucleotides not matched to a gene: 5. CDR3 length: 14 amino acids. CDR1 is SGHTA and CDR2 is FQGTGA in the germline V gene.

In its sample, this clonotype was seen a few times. The chain joins TRBV7-6 to TRBJ2-1; D gene unclear. Trimming took off 4 bases at V and 10 bases at J, with 14 bases between the two ends. The CDR3 is 13 residues long. The germline gives CDR1 SGHVS, CDR2 FNYEAQ. CDR3 bases: TGTGCCAGCAGCTCCGACTGGGGTAGGGAGCAGTTCTTC. It encodes CASSSDWGREQFF.

V is TRBV3-1 and J is TRBJ1-2, with unresolved D. Germline V CDR1 and CDR2: LGHDT, YNNKEL (reference sequence). V shed 3 bases and J shed 3 bases, with 11 bases lying between them. The CDR3 consists of 14 residues. CDR3 amino acids: CASSQFGSDYGYTF. CDR3 in DNA: TGTGCCAGCAGCCAGTTTGGGAGTGACTATGGCTACACCTTC.

This clonotype has only a few counts. This chain uses TRBV7-9 with TRBJ1-4; D is uncertain. Trimming cost V 1 base and J 6 bases, with 15 bases left between them. There are 16 residues in the CDR3. The germline V gene has CDR1 SEHNR and CDR2 FQNEAQ (reference sequence). CDR3 in amino acids: CASSLDGGILDEKLFF. The CDR3 DNA follows: TGTGCCAGCAGCTTAGATGGTGGCATCCTCGATGAAAAACTGTTTTTT.

This clonotype was recorded a few times. The V gene is TRBV5-1, the J gene TRBJ2-1, with 9 bases matching TRBD2. Germline CDR1 and CDR2: SGHRS and YFSETQ. This CDR3 spans 18 amino acids. The junction had 8 bases not matched to a gene; V was cut back by 0 bases and J by 1 base. CDR3 sequence (DNA): TGCGCCAGCAGCTTGGAAAGGCGGGGGGGGCTTTCCTACAATGAGCAGTTCTTC. Translated, it gives CASSLERRGGLSYNEQFF.

This clonotype was observed a few times. The chain is built from TRBV4-1 and TRBJ1-4, with D possibly being TRBD1 (5 bases). V was shortened by 1 base and J by 0 bases, with 9 bases between the two germline ends. This CDR3 spans 16 amino acids. Germline values: CDR1 MGHRA, CDR2 YSYEKL. CDR3 amino acids: CASSQVQGATNEKLFF. The CDR3 DNA follows: TGCGCCAGCAGCCAAGTCCAGGGAGCAACTAATGAAAAACTGTTTTTT.

The CDR3 bases are TGTGCCAGCAGCCAAGACCGTGGACAGGCCTACGAGCAGTACTTC. Amino acids: CASSQDRGQAYEQYF. The chain joins TRBV3-1 to TRBJ2-7; 7 nucleotides match TRBD1. Trimming at V came to 0 bases and at J to 2 bases, leaving 4 bases not matched to a gene. The CDR3 has 15 amino acids. Germline loops: CDR1 LGHDT, CDR2 YNNKEL (reference sequence).

This sequence joins TRBV12-3 or TRBV12-4 and TRBJ1-1; 7 bases match TRBD1. V lost 2 bases and J lost 0; bases outside the gene matches: 9. The CDR3 consists of 17 residues. In DNA, the CDR3 is TGTGCCAGCAGTTTACCTAGGACAGGATACATGAACACTGAAGCTTTCTTT. This encodes CASSLPRTGYMNTEAFF.

The chain employs TRBV6-5 and TRBJ1-4, with a weak D call TRBD1 (5 bases). CDR1 is MNHEY and CDR2 is SVGAGI in the germline V gene. Trimming shortened V by 2 bases and J by 2 bases, and 6 bases separated the two germline ends. The CDR3 is made up of 14 amino acids. CDR3 protein: CASSYGGTNEKLFF. The CDR3 DNA follows: TGTGCCAGCAGTTACGGGGGGACTAATGAAAAACTGTTTTTT.

This clonotype was observed a few times. The genes are TRBV12-3 or TRBV12-4 and TRBJ2-7; D is perhaps TRBD1 (6 bases). V was shortened by 6 bases and J by 8 bases, with 11 bases between the two germline ends. This CDR3 has 11 amino acids. The CDR3, as DNA: TGTGCCAGCAGGCGCGGACAGCAGCAGTACTTC. Translated: CASRRGQQQYF.